A single sample is the source of the 9 T cell receptor beta chains below, sequenced in a study of tumor-infiltrating lymphocytes in localized non-small cell lung cancer (dated by TCRdb to the early 2020s). The library was built by means of the immunoSEQ multiplex PCR assay. The immuneACCESS repertoire file appears here via TCRdb, limited to in-frame rearrangements. These files lack a portion of the clones; in checked studies, under half of the deficit traces to unresolved V genes, and the cause of the others is not known. For this sample the table gives 15,000 to 20,000 clones, of which just under 80% were detected only once. The top ten clonotypes cover 4.9% of the sample. The source material was lung tumor tissue. The source of these receptors is a human donor with non-small cell lung cancer.

The chain employs TRBV10-3 and TRBJ2-7; tentatively, D is TRBD1 (6 bases). The CDR3 loop spans 14 amino acids. The germline V and J ends were trimmed by 0 bases and 3 bases, with 9 bases remaining between them. CDR1 is ENHRY, CDR2 SYGVKD, per germline. Here the CDR3 DNA reads TGTGCCATCAGTGAGTCGGGACAAGACTACGAGCAGTACTTC. It specifies CAISESGQDYEQYF.

The chain combines TRBV15 with TRBJ2-2, with 7 bases fitting TRBD1. This CDR3 has 14 residues. V lost 8 bases to trimming and J lost 2 bases; unmatched junction nucleotides: 5. Germline CDR1 LNHNV, CDR2 YYDKDF (reference sequence). This CDR3 reads CATRDRHNTGELFF. Written as DNA, the CDR3 is TGTGCCACCCGGGACAGACATAACACCGGGGAGCTGTTTTTT.

This clone was observed a handful of times. V gene TRBV6-1 combines with J gene TRBJ1-5, with a tentative D call TRBD1 (5 bases). Germline-derived CDR1 and CDR2 are MNHNS and SASEGT. This CDR3 has 16 residues. The germline V and J ends were trimmed by 1 base and 2 bases, with 12 bases remaining between them. CDR3 in DNA: TGTGCCAGCAGTGAAGTAGTAGGGGCAGGCAATCAGCCCCAGCATTTT. Its protein is CASSEVVGAGNQPQHF.

This chain connects TRBV6-4 to TRBJ1-2; D is uncertain. Germline V gives CDR1 MRHNA, CDR2 SNTAGT. The V end lost 6 bases, the J end lost 6 bases, and 14 bases lay between the germline ends. The CDR3 length is 13 residues. CDR3 bases: TGTGCCAGCAGGGGTGACGGGCCGGATGGCTACACCTTC. It codes for CASRGDGPDGYTF.

This sequence joins TRBV2 and TRBJ1-3; D is unresolved. CDR3 length equals 15 residues. V was trimmed by 4 bases and J by 2 bases, leaving 12 bases between them. Per germline, CDR1 SNHLY and CDR2 FYNNEI. DNA for the CDR3: TGTGCCAGCAGTGCGGAGTTCGCCGCTGGAAACACCATATATTTT. Translated, it gives CASSAEFAAGNTIYF.

This rearrangement joins TRBV7-6 to TRBJ1-1; D gene unclear. CDR1 and CDR2 from the germline V gene are SGHVS and FNYEAQ. The ends were cut back, 5 bases at V and 0 bases at J, with 10 bases in the middle. The CDR3 covers 14 residues. In nucleotides, the CDR3 is TGTGCCAGCAGCCCTCAAGTAGTGAACACTGAAGCTTTCTTT. It yields the protein CASSPQVVNTEAFF. The variable domain in full, completed from reference TRBV7-6 and TRBJ1-1, reads GAGVSQSPRYKVTKRGQDVALRCDPISGHVSLYWYRQALGQGPEFLTYFNYEAQQDKSGLPNDRFSAERPEGSISTLTIQRTEQRDSAMYRCASSPQVVNTEAFFGQGTRLTVV.

V and J are TRBV11-2 and TRBJ1-5; D remains ambiguous. Trimming pared 1 base from V and 11 bases from J, leaving 18 bases between. Germline CDR1 reads SGHAT; CDR2 reads FQNNGV. This CDR3 comprises 15 residues. This CDR3 reads CASSLAPAPVETQHF. The CDR3 nucleotides read TGTGCCAGCAGCTTAGCTCCAGCCCCAGTAGAAACCCAGCATTTT.

The chain recombines TRBV7-9 with TRBJ1-4, with D unresolved. The V and J ends lost 5 bases and 6 bases respectively, with 10 bases between them. CDR1 and CDR2 (germline): SEHNR, FQNEAQ (reference sequence). The CDR3 has 13 amino acids. Here the CDR3 reads CASSPSAYEKLFF. The CDR3 DNA is TGTGCCAGCAGCCCCTCGGCCTATGAAAAACTGTTTTTT. The whole variable domain, remainder taken from reference TRBV7-9 and TRBJ1-4, is DTGVSQNPRHKITKRGQNVTFRCDPISEHNRLYWYRQTLGQGPEFLTYFQNEAQLEKSRLLSDRFSAERPKGSFSTLEIQRTEQGDSAMYLCASSPSAYEKLFFGSGTQLSVL.

The chain carries TRBV7-2 and TRBJ1-6; D unclear. The germline V gene encodes CDR1 SGHTA and CDR2 FQGNSA. Trimming cost V 4 bases and J 9 bases, with 10 bases left between them. CDR3 length: 13 amino acids. The DNA of the CDR3 is TGTGCCAGCAGCTCCCCTTGGGGTTCACCCCTCCACTTT. It yields the protein CASSSPWGSPLHF.